This T cell receptor (beta chain) was profiled in a study of technical replicates of blood from several donors. After removal of 6 bases from V and 5 bases from J, the junction contained 14 bases not matched to a gene. The CDR3 has 16 residues. Germline loops: CDR1 SGHRS, CDR2 YFSETQ. Libraries were prepared by immunoSEQ multiplex PCR; TCRdb keeps only in-frame clonotypes and omits some of them. The table has about 14,000 clones, more than 75% seen once; the top ten hold approximately 12%. The chain links TRBV5-1 to TRBJ2-7; 10 bases align to TRBD2. The sample consisted of PBMCs. This sequence was found in a human donor in good health. As DNA, the CDR3 is TGCGCCAGCACTAATTCCCCTAGCGGGAGTGAGGACGAGCAGTACTTC. Encoded protein: CASTNSPSGSEDEQYF.